This is a list of T cell receptor beta chains from one sample in a study of blood T cell repertoires in COVID-19. TCRdb keeps only in-frame clones here, not all; method: immunoSEQ multiplex PCR. Seen here are 260,000 or so clones, 84% observed once, and the top ten hold over 8.5%. Sequencing was carried out using peripheral blood. Receptors originate from a human donor in a cohort sampled during active COVID-19. CDR3s include the opening cysteine and the closing phenylalanine or tryptophan. A D gene is named only where the DNA matches it firmly. Clone sizes are given selectively: once, few, many, or a class where the clone is expanded.

J | V | size | length | D | DNA | CDR3
TRBJ1-1 | TRBV3-1/TRBV3-2 | . | 14 | TRBD1 | TGTGCCAGCAGCCAGCAGGGGGCGCTCACTGAAGCTTTCTTT | CASSQQGALTEAFF
TRBJ2-2 | TRBV28 | few | 13 | . | TGTGCCAGCAGTTTGGGGGCTAGCGGGGAGCTGTTTTTT | CASSLGASGELFF
TRBJ2-7 | TRBV6-5 | . | 14 | TRBD1 | TGTGCCAGCAGTTTCACAGGGGGGTCCTACGAGCAGTACTTC | CASSFTGGSYEQYF
TRBJ1-4 | TRBV18 | . | 13 | TRBD1 | TGTGCCAGCTCCCGCGGGACAGATGAAAAACTGTTTTTT | CASSRGTDEKLFF
TRBJ2-7 | TRBV7-9 | . | 16 | . | TGTGCCAGCAGACCGCCTTCGCGGCGAAAATCCTACGAGCAGTACTTC | CASRPPSRRKSYEQYF
TRBJ1-2 | TRBV15 | few | 17 | TRBD1 | TGTGCCACCAGCAAGAACCCGGGACAGGGAATTAACTATGGCTACACCTTC | CATSKNPGQGINYGYTF
TRBJ2-2 | TRBV18 | . | 20 | TRBD2 | TGTGCCAGCTCACCACCAGCCCACCGGATTGGACTAGCGAACACCGGGGAGCTGTTTTTT | CASSPPAHRIGLANTGELFF
TRBJ1-1 | TRBV2 | . | 13 | TRBD1 | TGTGCCTTAATAGGACAGGGGTCCACTGAAGCTTTCTTT | CALIGQGSTEAFF
TRBJ2-3 | TRBV7-9 | . | 16 | . | TGTGCCAGCAGCGCCCGAGGTGGCCCTAGCACAGATACGCAGTATTTT | CASSARGGPSTDTQYF
TRBJ1-1 | TRBV5-1 | . | 15 | . | TGCGCCAGCAGCCCTCTAGGGGGTACAAACACTGAAGCTTTCTTT | CASSPLGGTNTEAFF
TRBJ2-7 | TRBV7-2 | . | 18 | TRBD2 | TGTGCCAGCAGCTTATTTAGCGGGAGAGCTACCCGATACTACGAGCAGTACTTC | CASSLFSGRATRYYEQYF
TRBJ1-1 | TRBV19 | . | 14 | . | TGTGCCAGTAGTATAGACCCGAGGGTAAATGAAGCTTTCTTT | CASSIDPRVNEAFF
TRBJ1-5 | TRBV4-3 | . | 15 | . | TGCGCCAGCAGCCAAGATAACGGGGGGGATCAGCCCCAGCATTTT | CASSQDNGGDQPQHF
TRBJ1-1 | TRBV21-1 | few | 17 | . | TGTGCCAGCATTAACAGGGTGGGAGAGGACGAGAACACTGAAGCTTTCTTT | CASINRVGEDENTEAFF
TRBJ1-4 | TRBV9 | . | 15 | . | TGTGCCAGCAGCTTCAGAGAGGGGGGGGCTGAAAAACTGTTTTTT | CASSFREGGAEKLFF
TRBJ2-3 | TRBV28 | . | 14 | . | TGTGCCAGCAGGTCACAGGGTAGCGCAGATACGCAGTATTTT | CASRSQGSADTQYF
TRBJ1-1 | TRBV28 | . | 12 | . | TGTGCCAGCAGTTTATTTTCCGGCGGGGCTTTCTTT | CASSLFSGGAFF
TRBJ1-5 | TRBV12-3/TRBV12-4 | . | 13 | . | TGTGCCAGCAGTTTTGGTGGGGGAGGGACGAGTCATTTT | CASSFGGGGTSHF
TRBJ1-1 | TRBV3-1/TRBV3-2 | . | 16 | TRBD1 | TGTGCCAGCAGCCAAAGGGACAGGTCCCCGAACACTGAAGCTTTCTTT | CASSQRDRSPNTEAFF
TRBJ2-3 | TRBV20-1 | . | 15 | TRBD1 | TGCAGTGCTAGTAAGTCAGGGGGCGCGACAGATACGCAGTATTTT | CSASKSGGATDTQYF
TRBJ1-1 | TRBV4-2 | . | 13 | . | TGTGCCAGCAGCCAAGAGAGGAACCGTGAAGCTTTCTTT | CASSQERNREAFF
TRBJ1-6 | TRBV6-2/TRBV6-3 | . | 12 | . | TGTGCCAGCAGTTACGGGGGCACGGCCCTCCACTTT | CASSYGGTALHF
TRBJ2-5 | TRBV18 | . | 15 | TRBD2 | TGTGCCAGCTCGAGTGGGCTAGCGGTTCAAGAGACCCAGTACTTC | CASSSGLAVQETQYF
TRBJ1-2 | TRBV3-1/TRBV3-2 | . | 14 | . | TGTGCCAGCAGCCCCCACGGAGTCAACGATGGCTACACCTTC | CASSPHGVNDGYTF
TRBJ2-1 | TRBV5-5 | . | 13 | . | TGTGCCAGCAGCCTCCTCCTGAGTAATGAGCAGTTCTTC | CASSLLLSNEQFF
TRBJ1-5 | TRBV29-1 | . | 12 | . | TGCAGCGGCGGACAGCACAATCAGCCCCAGCATTTT | CSGGQHNQPQHF
TRBJ2-5 | TRBV28 | . | 18 | TRBD2 | TGTGCCAGCAGCTCCCCCTACCGACTAGCGGGGGGTCAAGAGACCCAGTACTTC | CASSSPYRLAGGQETQYF
TRBJ1-1 | TRBV5-1 | . | 15 | . | TGCGCCAGCAGCTTGCGGGGGGCAGGGAACACTGAAGCTTTCTTT | CASSLRGAGNTEAFF
TRBJ2-2 | TRBV11-2 | . | 15 | . | TGTGCCAGCAGCCCGCTAGGCGGCGTCACCGGGGAGCTGTTTTTT | CASSPLGGVTGELFF
TRBJ2-5 | TRBV7-2 | . | 15 | TRBD2 | TGTGCCAGCAGCTTGCTAGCGGGGGAGCAAGAGACCCAGTACTTC | CASSLLAGEQETQYF
TRBJ2-3 | TRBV21-1 | . | 19 | . | TGTGCCAGCAGCAAAGCTAAAGGGAATAGCGGGGGGTTGAAAGATACGCAGTATTTT | CASSKAKGNSGGLKDTQYF
TRBJ1-2 | TRBV9 | . | 15 | TRBD1 | TGTGCCAGCAGCGTAGGGGGACAGGGAAGCTACGGCTACACCTTC | CASSVGGQGSYGYTF
TRBJ1-3 | TRBV29-1 | once | 13 | . | TGCAGCGTTGAACTCTCCAGGGCTAACACCATATATTTT | CSVELSRANTIYF
TRBJ2-6 | TRBV2 | . | 18 | TRBD2 | TGTGCCAGCAATCGCCTGGCGGGGGGTAGCTCTGGGGCCAACGTCCTGACTTTC | CASNRLAGGSSGANVLTF
TRBJ2-5 | TRBV5-4 | . | 12 | . | TGTGCCAGCAGCACCCCCGGGGAGACCCAGTACTTC | CASSTPGETQYF
TRBJ2-1 | TRBV6-4 | . | 14 | TRBD1 | TGTGCCACCAAGAACGACAGGGGTAACAATGAGCAGTTCTTC | CATKNDRGNNEQFF
TRBJ1-1 | TRBV11-3 | once | 15 | TRBD1 | TGTGCCAGCAGCGCGGGACAGGGGTTTTCGACTGAAGCTTTCTTT | CASSAGQGFSTEAFF
TRBJ2-7 | TRBV7-4 | . | 16 | TRBD2 | TGTGCCAGCAGCTTAGCTTTCAGCGGGGGGACCTACGAGCAGTACTTC | CASSLAFSGGTYEQYF
TRBJ2-5 | TRBV7-2 | once | 16 | TRBD2 | TGTGCCAGCAGCAAGGGACTAGCGGGGGGGCGGGAGACCCAGTACTTC | CASSKGLAGGRETQYF
TRBJ2-1 | TRBV5-4 | . | 16 | . | TGTGCCAGCAGCTTAACAGGGGCTAGCGGGTACAATGAGCAGTTCTTC | CASSLTGASGYNEQFF
TRBJ1-1 | TRBV18 | . | 15 | TRBD1 | TGTGCCAGCTCACTGGACAGGGGTGCGGACACTGAAGCTTTCTTT | CASSLDRGADTEAFF
TRBJ2-2 | TRBV7-2 | . | 18 | TRBD2 | TGTGCCAGCAGCTTAGCGGCAGCGGGAGGCTTGAACACCGGGGAGCTGTTTTTT | CASSLAAAGGLNTGELFF
TRBJ2-7 | TRBV5-6 | . | 17 | . | TGTGCCAGCAGCTCTTCTACTCTACCTTCAGGGCACAACGAGCAGTACTTC | CASSSSTLPSGHNEQYF
TRBJ1-1 | TRBV7-9 | . | 16 | . | TGTGCCAGCAGCTTAGATCAGGGCCCGGAGTACACTGAAGCTTTCTTT | CASSLDQGPEYTEAFF
TRBJ1-4 | TRBV19 | . | 15 | TRBD1 | TGTGCCAGTCGGGACAGGGGGCAAACTAATGAAAAACTGTTTTTT | CASRDRGQTNEKLFF
TRBJ2-3 | TRBV11-2 | many | 16 | TRBD1 | TGTGCCAGCAGCTTTGAGGGGACAGAACTCACAGATACGCAGTATTTT | CASSFEGTELTDTQYF
TRBJ2-3 | TRBV7-9 | . | 16 | . | TGTGCCAGCAGCTCCCGGGCGGGGCGGAGCACAGATACGCAGTATTTT | CASSSRAGRSTDTQYF
TRBJ2-7 | TRBV5-1 | . | 17 | . | TGCGCCAGCAGCCTGGCAAGCCACCTTACGGTGGCCTACGAGCAGTACTTC | CASSLASHLTVAYEQYF